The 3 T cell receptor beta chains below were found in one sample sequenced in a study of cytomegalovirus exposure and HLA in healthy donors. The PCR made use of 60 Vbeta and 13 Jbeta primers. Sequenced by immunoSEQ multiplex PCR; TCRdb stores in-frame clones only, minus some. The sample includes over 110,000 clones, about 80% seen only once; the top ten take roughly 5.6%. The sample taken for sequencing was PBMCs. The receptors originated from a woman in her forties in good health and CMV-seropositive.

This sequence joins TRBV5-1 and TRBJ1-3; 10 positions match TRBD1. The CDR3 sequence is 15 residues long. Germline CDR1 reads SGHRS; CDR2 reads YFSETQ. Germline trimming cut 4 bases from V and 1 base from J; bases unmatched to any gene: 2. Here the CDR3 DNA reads TGCGCCAGCAGCCGACAGGGGGCGTCTGGAAACACCATATATTTT. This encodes CASSRQGASGNTIYF.

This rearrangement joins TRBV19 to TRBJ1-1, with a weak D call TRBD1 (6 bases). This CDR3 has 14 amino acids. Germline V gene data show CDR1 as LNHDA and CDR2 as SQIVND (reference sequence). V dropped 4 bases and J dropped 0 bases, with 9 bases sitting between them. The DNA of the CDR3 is TGTGCCAGTAGTACCAGGGGAATGAACACTGAAGCTTTCTTT. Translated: CASSTRGMNTEAFF. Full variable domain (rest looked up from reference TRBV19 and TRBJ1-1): DGGITQSPKYLFRKEGQNVTLSCEQNLNHDAMYWYRQDPGQGLRLIYYSQIVNDFQKGDIAEGYSVSREKKESFPLTVTSAQKNPTAFYLCASSTRGMNTEAFFGQGTRLTVV.

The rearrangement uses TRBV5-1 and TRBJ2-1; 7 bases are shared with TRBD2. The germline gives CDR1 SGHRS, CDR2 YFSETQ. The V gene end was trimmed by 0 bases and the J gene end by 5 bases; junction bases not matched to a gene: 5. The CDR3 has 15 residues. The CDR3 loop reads CASSLALADHNEQFF. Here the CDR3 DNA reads TGCGCCAGCAGCTTGGCCCTAGCGGACCACAATGAGCAGTTCTTC.